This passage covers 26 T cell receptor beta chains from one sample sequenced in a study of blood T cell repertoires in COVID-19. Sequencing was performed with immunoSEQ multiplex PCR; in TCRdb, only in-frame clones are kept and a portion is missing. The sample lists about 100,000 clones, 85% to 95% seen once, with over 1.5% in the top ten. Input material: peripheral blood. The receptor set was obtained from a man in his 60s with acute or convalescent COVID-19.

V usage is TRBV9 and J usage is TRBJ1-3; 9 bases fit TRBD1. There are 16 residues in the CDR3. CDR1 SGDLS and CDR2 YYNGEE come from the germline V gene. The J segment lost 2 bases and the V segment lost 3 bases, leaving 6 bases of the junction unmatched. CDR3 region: CASSGGQGSTGNTIYF. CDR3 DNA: TGTGCCAGCAGCGGTGGACAGGGGAGCACTGGAAACACCATATATTTT.

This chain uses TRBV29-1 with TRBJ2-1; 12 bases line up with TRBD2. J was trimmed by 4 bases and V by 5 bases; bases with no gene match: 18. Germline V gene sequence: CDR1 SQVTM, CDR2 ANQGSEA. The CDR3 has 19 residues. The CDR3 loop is CSVLGELAGGPSLYNEQFF. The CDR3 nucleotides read TGCAGCGTTTTGGGCGAACTAGCGGGAGGCCCCTCTCTATACAATGAGCAGTTCTTC.

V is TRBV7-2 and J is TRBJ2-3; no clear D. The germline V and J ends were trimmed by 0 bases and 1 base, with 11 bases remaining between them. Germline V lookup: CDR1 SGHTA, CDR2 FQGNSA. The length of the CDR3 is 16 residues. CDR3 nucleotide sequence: TGTGCCAGCAGCTTAGCAAGGCTAGTTGGCACAGATACGCAGTATTTT. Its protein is CASSLARLVGTDTQYF.

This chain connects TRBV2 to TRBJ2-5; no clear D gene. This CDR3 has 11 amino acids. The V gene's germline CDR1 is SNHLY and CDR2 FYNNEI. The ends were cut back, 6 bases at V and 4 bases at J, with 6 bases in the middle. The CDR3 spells CASRVRETQYF. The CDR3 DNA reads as TGTGCCAGCAGGGTGCGAGAGACCCAGTACTTC.

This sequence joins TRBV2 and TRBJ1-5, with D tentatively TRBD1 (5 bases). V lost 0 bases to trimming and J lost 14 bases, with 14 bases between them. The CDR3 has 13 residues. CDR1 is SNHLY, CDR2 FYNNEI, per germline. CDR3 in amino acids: CASSEARGQGKHF. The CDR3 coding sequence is TGTGCCAGCAGTGAAGCGAGAGGTCAGGGCAAGCATTTT.

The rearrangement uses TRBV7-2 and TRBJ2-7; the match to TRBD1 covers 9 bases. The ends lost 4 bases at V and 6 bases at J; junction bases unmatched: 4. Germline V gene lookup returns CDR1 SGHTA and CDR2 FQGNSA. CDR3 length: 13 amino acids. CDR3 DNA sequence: TGTGCCAGCAGCTGGGACAGGGCCCGCGAGCAGTACTTC. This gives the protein CASSWDRAREQYF.

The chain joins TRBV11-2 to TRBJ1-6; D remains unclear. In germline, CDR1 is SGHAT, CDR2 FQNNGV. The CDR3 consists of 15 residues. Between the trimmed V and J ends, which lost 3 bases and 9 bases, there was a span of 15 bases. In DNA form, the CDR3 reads TGTGCCAGCAGCTTCGACCCCGGGAGGAGTTCACCCCTCCACTTT. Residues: CASSFDPGRSSPLHF.

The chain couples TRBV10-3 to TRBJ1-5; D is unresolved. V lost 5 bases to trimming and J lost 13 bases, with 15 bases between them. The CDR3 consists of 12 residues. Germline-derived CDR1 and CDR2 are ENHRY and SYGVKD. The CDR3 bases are TGTGCCATCAGTACCCCCGCGGGCTTACAGCATTTT. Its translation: CAISTPAGLQHF.

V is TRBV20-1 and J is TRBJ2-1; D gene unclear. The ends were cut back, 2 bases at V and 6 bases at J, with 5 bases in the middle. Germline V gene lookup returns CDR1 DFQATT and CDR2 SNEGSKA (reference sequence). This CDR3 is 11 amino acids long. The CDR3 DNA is TGCAGTGCTAGATTCTTCAATGAGCAGTTCTTC. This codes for CSARFFNEQFF.

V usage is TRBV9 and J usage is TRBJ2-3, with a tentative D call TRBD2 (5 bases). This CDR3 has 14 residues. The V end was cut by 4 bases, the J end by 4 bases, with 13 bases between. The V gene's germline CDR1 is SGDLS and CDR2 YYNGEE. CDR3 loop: CASSRVLASDTQYF. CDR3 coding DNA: TGTGCCAGCAGCCGTGTCCTAGCCTCAGATACGCAGTATTTT.

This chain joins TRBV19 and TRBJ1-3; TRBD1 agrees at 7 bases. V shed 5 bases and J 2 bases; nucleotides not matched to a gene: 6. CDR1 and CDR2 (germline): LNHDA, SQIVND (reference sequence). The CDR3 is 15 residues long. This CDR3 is CASSLTGDAGNTIYF. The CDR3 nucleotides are TGTGCCAGTAGTCTAACAGGGGATGCTGGAAACACCATATATTTT.

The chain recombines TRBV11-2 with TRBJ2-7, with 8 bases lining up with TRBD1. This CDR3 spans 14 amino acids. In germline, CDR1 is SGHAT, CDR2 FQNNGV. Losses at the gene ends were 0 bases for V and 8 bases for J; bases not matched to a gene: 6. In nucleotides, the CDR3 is TGTGCCAGCAGCTTAGAGGACAGGGTCTATAAGCAGTACTTC. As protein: CASSLEDRVYKQYF.

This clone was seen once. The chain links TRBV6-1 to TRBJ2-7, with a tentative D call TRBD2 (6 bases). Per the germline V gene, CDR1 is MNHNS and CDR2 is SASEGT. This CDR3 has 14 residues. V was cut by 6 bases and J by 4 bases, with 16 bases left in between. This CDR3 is CASSEKTGVYEQYF. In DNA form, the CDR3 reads TGTGCCAGCAGCGAAAAAACGGGGGTTTACGAGCAGTACTTC.

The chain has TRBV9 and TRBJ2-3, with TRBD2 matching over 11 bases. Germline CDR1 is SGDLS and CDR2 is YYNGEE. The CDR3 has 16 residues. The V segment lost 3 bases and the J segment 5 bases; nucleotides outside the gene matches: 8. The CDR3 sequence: CASSASSGRLRDTQYF. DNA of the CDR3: TGTGCCAGCAGCGCGTCTAGCGGGAGGTTAAGAGATACGCAGTATTTT.

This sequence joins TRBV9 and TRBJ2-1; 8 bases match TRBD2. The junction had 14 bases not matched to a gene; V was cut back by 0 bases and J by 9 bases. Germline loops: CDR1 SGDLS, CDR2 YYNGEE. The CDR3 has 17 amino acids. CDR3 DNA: TGTGCCAGCAGCGTAGGAAGCGGGAGCAACTTGCAAGGTGAGCAGTTCTTC. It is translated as CASSVGSGSNLQGEQFF. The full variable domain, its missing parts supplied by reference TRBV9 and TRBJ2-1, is DSGVTQTPKHLITATGQRVTLRCSPRSGDLSVYWYQQSLDQGLQFLIQYYNGEERAKGNILERFSAQQFPDLHSELNLSSLELGDSALYFCASSVGSGSNLQGEQFFGPGTRLTVL.

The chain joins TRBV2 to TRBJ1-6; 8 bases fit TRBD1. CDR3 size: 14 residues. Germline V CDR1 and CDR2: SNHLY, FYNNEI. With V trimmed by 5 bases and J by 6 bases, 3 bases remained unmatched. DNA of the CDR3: TGTGCCAGCAGTATGGACAGGGCTAATTCACCCCTCCACTTT. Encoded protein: CASSMDRANSPLHF.

The DNA of the CDR3 is TGTGCCAGCAGTATGGACACTGGGTACAATGAGCAGTTCTTC. Amino acid sequence: CASSMDTGYNEQFF. This sequence joins TRBV27 and TRBJ2-1; a weak D match, TRBD1 (5 bases). Trimming stripped 5 bases from V and 4 bases from J, with 12 bases between. The CDR3 runs 14 residues. The germline gives CDR1 MNHEY, CDR2 SMNVEV (reference sequence).

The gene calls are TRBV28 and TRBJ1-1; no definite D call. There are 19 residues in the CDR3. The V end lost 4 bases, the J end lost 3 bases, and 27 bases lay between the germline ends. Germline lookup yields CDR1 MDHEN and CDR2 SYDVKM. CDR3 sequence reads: CASSSPDHPEEAAHTEAFF. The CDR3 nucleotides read TGTGCCAGCAGTTCCCCAGATCACCCAGAAGAAGCGGCCCACACTGAAGCTTTCTTT.

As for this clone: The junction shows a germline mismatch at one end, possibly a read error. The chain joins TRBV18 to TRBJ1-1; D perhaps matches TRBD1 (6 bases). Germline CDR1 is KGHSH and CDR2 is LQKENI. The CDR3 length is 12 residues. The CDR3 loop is CASSSSNREHIF. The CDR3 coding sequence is TGTGCCAGCTCATCGTCTAACAGGGAGCATATCTTT.

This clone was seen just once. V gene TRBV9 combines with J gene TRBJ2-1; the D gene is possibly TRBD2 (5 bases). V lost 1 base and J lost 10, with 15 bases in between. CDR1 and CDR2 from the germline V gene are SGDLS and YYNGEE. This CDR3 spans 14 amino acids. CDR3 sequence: CASSVSSSSGEQFF. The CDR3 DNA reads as TGTGCCAGCAGCGTAAGTAGCTCCTCGGGGGAGCAGTTCTTC. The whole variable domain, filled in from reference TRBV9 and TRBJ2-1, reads DSGVTQTPKHLITATGQRVTLRCSPRSGDLSVYWYQQSLDQGLQFLIQYYNGEERAKGNILERFSAQQFPDLHSELNLSSLELGDSALYFCASSVSSSSGEQFFGPGTRLTVL.

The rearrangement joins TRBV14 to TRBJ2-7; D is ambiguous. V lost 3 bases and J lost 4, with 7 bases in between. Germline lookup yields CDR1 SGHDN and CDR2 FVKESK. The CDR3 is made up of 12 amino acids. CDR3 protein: CASSQFVYEQYF. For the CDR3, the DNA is TGTGCCAGCAGCCAGTTCGTTTACGAGCAGTACTTC.

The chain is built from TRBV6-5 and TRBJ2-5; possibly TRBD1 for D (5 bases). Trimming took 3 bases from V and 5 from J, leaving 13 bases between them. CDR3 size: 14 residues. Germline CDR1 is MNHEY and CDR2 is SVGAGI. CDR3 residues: CASSYIGVVETQYF. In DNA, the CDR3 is TGTGCCAGCAGTTATATAGGGGTAGTGGAGACCCAGTACTTC.

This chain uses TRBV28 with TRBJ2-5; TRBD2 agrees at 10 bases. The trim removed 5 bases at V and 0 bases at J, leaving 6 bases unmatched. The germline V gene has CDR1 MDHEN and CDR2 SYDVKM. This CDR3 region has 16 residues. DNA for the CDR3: TGTGCCAGCAGTGTACCCGGACTAGCGGACCAAGAGACCCAGTACTTC. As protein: CASSVPGLADQETQYF.

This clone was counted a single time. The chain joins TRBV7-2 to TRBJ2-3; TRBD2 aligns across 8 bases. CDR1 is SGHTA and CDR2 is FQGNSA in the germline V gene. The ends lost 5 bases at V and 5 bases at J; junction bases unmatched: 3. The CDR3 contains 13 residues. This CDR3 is CASSQSGRDTQYF. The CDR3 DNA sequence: TGTGCCAGCAGCCAAAGCGGGAGAGATACGCAGTATTTT.

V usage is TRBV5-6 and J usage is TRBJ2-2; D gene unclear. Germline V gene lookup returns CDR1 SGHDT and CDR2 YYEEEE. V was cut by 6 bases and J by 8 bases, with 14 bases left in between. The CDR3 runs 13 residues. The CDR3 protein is CASTHAPRGELFF. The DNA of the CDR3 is TGTGCCAGCACCCATGCTCCGAGGGGGGAGCTGTTTTTT.

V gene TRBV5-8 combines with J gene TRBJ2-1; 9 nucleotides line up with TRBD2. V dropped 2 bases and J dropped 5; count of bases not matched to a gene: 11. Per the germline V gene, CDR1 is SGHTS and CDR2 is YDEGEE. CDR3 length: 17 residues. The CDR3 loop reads CASSLGVAGEKNNEQFF. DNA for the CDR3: TGTGCCAGCAGCTTAGGGGTAGCGGGGGAAAAAAACAATGAGCAGTTCTTC.